This note documents a single TCR beta chain sequence. This record comes from a study of shared clonotypes between healthy human individuals. Study-wide background: For every donor, three CD4 naive, three CD4 memory, two CD8 naive and one CD8 memory plates were used.

For every subset, genomic DNA was evenly distributed across several immunoSEQ plates. Generated by immunoSEQ multiplex PCR, the TCRdb table keeps only in-frame clones and is missing some. Here the sample spans 2.5 million or so clones, roughly nine tenths being singletons. Germline V gene data show CDR1 as SGHTA and CDR2 as FQGNSA. The germline V and J ends were trimmed by 1 base and 2 bases, with 13 bases remaining between them. The CDR3 sequence is 16 residues long. The rearrangement uses TRBV7-2 and TRBJ2-3; D might be TRBD2 (7 bases). Sample: naive CD4+ T cells sorted from blood. Subset here: CD45RA+ positively selected. The sequence was collected from a man aged 18 to 29 in good health. CDR3 protein: CASSLEGGTFTDTQYF. CDR3 nucleotide sequence: TGTGCCAGCAGCTTAGAGGGGGGGACCTTCACAGATACGCAGTATTTT.